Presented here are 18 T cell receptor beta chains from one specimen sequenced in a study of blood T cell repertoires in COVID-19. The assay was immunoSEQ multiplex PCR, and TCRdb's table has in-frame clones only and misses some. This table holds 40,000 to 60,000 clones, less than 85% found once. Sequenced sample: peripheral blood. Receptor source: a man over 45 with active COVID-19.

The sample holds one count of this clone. CDR3 in DNA: TGCGCCAGCAGCTCGAAGGCACAGATCTCCTACGAGCAGTACTTC. This codes for CASSSKAQISYEQYF. The V gene is TRBV5-1, the J gene TRBJ2-7; D unresolved. The germline CDR1 and CDR2 sequences are SGHRS and YFSETQ. The CDR3 has 15 residues. Trimming removed 3 bases from V and 0 bases from J, with 13 bases in between.

The CDR3 DNA reads TGTGCCAGCAGTAATGACATCTACAATGAGCAGTTCTTC. Protein: CASSNDIYNEQFF. This chain links TRBV6-5 with TRBJ2-1, with D unresolved. Germline CDR1 reads MNHEY; CDR2 reads SVGAGI. The CDR3 length is 13 residues. Deletions cut 5 bases from V and 3 bases from J, with 8 bases between.

This CDR3 reads CASSPTGRKRTEAFF. CDR3 nucleotide sequence: TGTGCCAGCAGTCCGACAGGGCGTAAGAGGACTGAAGCTTTCTTT. V and J are TRBV27 and TRBJ1-1; 7 bases agree with TRBD1. With 5 bases clipped from V and 5 bases from J, the junction kept 11 bases outside the gene matches. The CDR3 totals 15 residues. From germline, CDR1 is MNHEY and CDR2 SMNVEV (reference sequence).

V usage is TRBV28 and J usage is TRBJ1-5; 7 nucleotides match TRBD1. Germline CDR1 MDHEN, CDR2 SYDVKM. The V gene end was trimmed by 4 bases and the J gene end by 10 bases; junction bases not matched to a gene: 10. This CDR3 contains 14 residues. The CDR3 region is CASSSTGSKIPQHF. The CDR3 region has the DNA TGTGCCAGCAGTTCGACAGGGTCGAAGATCCCCCAGCATTTT.

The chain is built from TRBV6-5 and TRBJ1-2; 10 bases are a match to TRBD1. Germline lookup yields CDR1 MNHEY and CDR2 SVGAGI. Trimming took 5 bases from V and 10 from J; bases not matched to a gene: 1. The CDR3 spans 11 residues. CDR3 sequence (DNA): TGTGCCAGCAGTAGACAGGGGGCCTACACCTTC. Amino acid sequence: CASSRQGAYTF.

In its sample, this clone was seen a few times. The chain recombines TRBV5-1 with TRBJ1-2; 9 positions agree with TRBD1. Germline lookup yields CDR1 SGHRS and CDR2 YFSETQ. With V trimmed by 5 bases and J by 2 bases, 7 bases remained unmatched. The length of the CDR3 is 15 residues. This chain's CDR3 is CASRQPGQGNYGYTF. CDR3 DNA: TGCGCCAGCAGACAACCGGGACAGGGAAACTATGGCTACACCTTC.

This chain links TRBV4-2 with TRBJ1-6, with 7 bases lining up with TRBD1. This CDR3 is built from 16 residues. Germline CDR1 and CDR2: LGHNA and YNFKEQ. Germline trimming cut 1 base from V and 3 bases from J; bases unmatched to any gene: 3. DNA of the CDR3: TGTGCCAGCAGCCAAGGACAGGGTGGCTATAATTCACCCCTCCACTTT. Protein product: CASSQGQGGYNSPLHF.

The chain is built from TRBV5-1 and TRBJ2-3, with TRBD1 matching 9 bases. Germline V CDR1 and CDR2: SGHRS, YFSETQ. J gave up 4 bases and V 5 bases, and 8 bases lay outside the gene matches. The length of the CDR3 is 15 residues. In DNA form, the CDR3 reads TGCGCCAGCAGAAGGCCGGGACAGGGTGCAGATACGCAGTATTTT. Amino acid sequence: CASRRPGQGADTQYF.

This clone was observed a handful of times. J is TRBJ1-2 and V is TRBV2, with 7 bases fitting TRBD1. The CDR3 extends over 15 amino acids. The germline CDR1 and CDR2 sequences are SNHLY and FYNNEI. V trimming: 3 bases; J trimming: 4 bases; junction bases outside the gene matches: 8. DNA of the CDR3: TGTGCCAGCAGTGACCAAAGGACAGGCCCCTATGGCTACACCTTC. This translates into CASSDQRTGPYGYTF.

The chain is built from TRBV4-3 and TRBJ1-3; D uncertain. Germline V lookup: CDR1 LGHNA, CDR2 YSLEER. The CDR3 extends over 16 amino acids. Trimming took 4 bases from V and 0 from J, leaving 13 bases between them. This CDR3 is CASSPARAVSGNTIYF. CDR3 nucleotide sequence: TGCGCCAGCAGCCCCGCGCGGGCCGTCTCTGGAAACACCATATATTTT.

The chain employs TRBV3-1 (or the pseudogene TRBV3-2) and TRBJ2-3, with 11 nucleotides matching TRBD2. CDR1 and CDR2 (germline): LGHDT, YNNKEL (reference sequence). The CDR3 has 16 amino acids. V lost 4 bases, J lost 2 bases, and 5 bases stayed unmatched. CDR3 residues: CASSPYSGGATDTQYF. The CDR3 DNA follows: TGTGCCAGCAGCCCCTATAGCGGGGGGGCCACAGATACGCAGTATTTT.

As DNA, the CDR3 is TGTGCCAGCAGCGGTTCCGACATCACAGATACGCAGTATTTT. Encoded protein: CASSGSDITDTQYF. The rearrangement links TRBV5-7 to TRBJ2-3; D gene uncertain. TRBV5-7 is annotated as an ORF whose role is uncertain. With 4 bases removed from V and 2 bases from J, the gap between germline ends came to 11 bases. CDR3 length: 14 residues.

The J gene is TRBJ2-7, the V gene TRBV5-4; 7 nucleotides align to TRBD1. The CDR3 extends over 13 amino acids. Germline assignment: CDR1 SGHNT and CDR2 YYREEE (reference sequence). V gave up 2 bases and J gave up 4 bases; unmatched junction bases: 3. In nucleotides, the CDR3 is TGTGCCAGCAGCTTATCACAGGGGTACGAGCAGTACTTC. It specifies CASSLSQGYEQYF.

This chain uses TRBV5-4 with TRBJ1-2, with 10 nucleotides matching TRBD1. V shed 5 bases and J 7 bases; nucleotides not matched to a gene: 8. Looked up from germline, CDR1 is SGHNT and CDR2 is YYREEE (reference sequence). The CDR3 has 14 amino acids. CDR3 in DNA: TGTGCCAGCAGTCTCAGACAGGGGGCGGGTGGCTACACCTTC. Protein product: CASSLRQGAGGYTF.

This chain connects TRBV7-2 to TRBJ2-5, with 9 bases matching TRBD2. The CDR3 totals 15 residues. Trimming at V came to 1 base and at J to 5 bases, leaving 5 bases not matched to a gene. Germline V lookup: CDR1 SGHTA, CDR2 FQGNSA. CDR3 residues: CASSLGRGGPETQYF. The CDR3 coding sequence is TGTGCCAGCAGCTTAGGGCGGGGGGGCCCGGAGACCCAGTACTTC.

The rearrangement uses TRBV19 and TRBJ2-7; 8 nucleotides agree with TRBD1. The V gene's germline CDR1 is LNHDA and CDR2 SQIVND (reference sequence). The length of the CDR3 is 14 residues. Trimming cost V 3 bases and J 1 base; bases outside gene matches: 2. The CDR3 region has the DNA TGTGCCAGTAGTATGGGGACAGGTTCCTACGAGCAGTACTTC. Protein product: CASSMGTGSYEQYF. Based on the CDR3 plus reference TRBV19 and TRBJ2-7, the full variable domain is DGGITQSPKYLFRKEGQNVTLSCEQNLNHDAMYWYRQDPGQGLRLIYYSQIVNDFQKGDIAEGYSVSREKKESFPLTVTSAQKNPTAFYLCASSMGTGSYEQYFGPGTRLTVT.

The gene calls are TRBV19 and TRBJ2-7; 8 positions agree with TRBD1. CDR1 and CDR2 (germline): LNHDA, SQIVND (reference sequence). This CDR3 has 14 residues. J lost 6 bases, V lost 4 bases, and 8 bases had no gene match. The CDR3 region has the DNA TGTGCCAGTAGTACGGGACAGGCTCGGGGCGAGCAGTACTTC. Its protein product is CASSTGQARGEQYF.

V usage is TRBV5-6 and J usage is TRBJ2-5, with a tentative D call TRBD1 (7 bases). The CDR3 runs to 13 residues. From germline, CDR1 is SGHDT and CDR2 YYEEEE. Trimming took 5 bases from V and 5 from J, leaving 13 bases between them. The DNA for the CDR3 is TGTGCCAGCAGAACGACAGGGAGGGAGACCCAGTACTTC. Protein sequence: CASRTTGRETQYF.